This TCR beta chain was documented in a study of T cell responses to AZD1222 COVID-19 vaccine (dated by TCRdb to the early 2020s). In the study overall: AZD1222 recipients given second doses at about 4 weeks or at about 12 weeks were pooled, since spike-specific TCR depth and breadth were not found to differ between the two schedules. A total of just over 230 trial participants underwent TCR sequencing, of whom roughly 210 had received two doses of AZD1222 and approximately 25 had received two doses of the MenACWY control vaccine. Trial participants were enrolled into age subgroups of 18-55, 56-69 and 70-plus years, which contained about 150, 27 and 61 TCR-sequenced participants, respectively. Points the paper makes about the study in general: The 56-69-year group was small, and its depth increase did not reach significance, likely because of low power. Spike-specific TCR breadth and depth rose significantly after two AZD1222 doses compared with day 0 and with MenACWY recipients. CD4 TCRs associated with the vaccine covered the entire spike protein, and the dominant responses were in regions 160-218 and 743-854. Because no day 14 peak-response samples were available, the repertoires could be characterized only after the peak T cell response. Only five or six AZD1222 recipients were SARS-CoV-2 seropositive at baseline, limiting conclusions about previously exposed vaccinees. Most participants were white British and females outnumbered males, and the authors suggested that clonal diversity may have been underestimated. Reportedly, close to half of the unique spike-specific TCRs recognized epitopes lying outside the regions that are mutated in the B.1.351 and B.1.1.7 variants.

Points on this clone: It has no known antigen specificity. The sample holds no much larger clone one base away, and base qualities are not on file.

From V the trimming removes 2 bases and from J it removes 3 bases, while the gene matches leave 3 bases of the junction unaccounted for. From the cysteine up to the phenylalanine, the CDR3 has a length of 14 residues. CDR3 DNA only is kept here, 42 bases in frame from base 1. CDR1 and CDR2 are drawn from the germline V gene (reference sequence): LGHDT, YNNKEL. Read against the paper, the sample's time point label means: baseline before first vaccination. Samples from vaccinated people were obtained from the UK trials COV001 and COV002, which included a single-blind randomized controlled phase 2/3 trial of AZD1222 (ChAdOx1 nCoV-19) in healthy adults. Trial participant PBMC samples were collected at day 0 and day 28 after the second dose for TCRbeta chain sequencing. The CDR3 regions of human TCRbeta chains were analyzed by immunosequencing. From the authors' description of their analysis: TCRs in the repertoires were compared against a reference library of SARS-CoV-2-specific TCRs that had been generated with the MIRA antigen-specificity platform. Breadth meant the fraction of unique TCRs that were SARS-CoV-2-associated, whereas depth meant the fraction of total T cells that were SARS-CoV-2-associated. Each spike-specific TCR was assigned to its reactive spike region and to a CD4 or CD8 class using the MIRA data. Log10-transformed breadth and depth values were compared by one-way ANOVA with Sidak's multiple comparisons tests. The clones in this table, taken by TCRdb from immuneACCESS, are in-frame only. Not every clone is retained; where verified, under half of the shortfall comes from an unresolved V gene, and the cause of the rest is unknown. V and J calls and clone size follow that table, whereas D and trimming were derived from the DNA. This sample has fewer than 110,000 clones in its table, and roughly 87% of those were observed once. 3.5% to 4.5% of the sample goes to the ten largest clones.

The chain employs TRBV3-1 (or the pseudogene TRBV3-2) and TRBJ1-1, with 7 bases aligning to TRBD1. This sequence was found in an adult in good health. The sample in question was peripheral blood, obtained on day 0 of AZD1222 vaccination. The DNA sequence is TGTGCCAGCAGCCAACGGGACAGAGACACTGAAGCTTTCTTT. This gives the protein CASSQRDRDTEAFF.